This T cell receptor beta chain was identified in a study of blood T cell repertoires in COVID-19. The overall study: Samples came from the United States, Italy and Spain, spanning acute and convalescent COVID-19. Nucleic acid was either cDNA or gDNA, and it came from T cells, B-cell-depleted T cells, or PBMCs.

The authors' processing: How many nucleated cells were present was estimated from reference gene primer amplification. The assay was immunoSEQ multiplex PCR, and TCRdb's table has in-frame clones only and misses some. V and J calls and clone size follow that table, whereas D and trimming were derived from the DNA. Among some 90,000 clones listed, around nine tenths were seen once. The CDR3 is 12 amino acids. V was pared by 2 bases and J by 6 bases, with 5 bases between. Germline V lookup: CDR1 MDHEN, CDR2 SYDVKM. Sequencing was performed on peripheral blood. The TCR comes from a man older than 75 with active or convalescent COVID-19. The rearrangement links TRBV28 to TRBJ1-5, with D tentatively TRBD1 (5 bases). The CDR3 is CASSLQGQPQHF. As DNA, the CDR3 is TGTGCCAGCAGTTTACAGGGTCAGCCCCAGCATTTT.